This TCR beta chain was profiled in a study of PD-1 blockade in classical Hodgkin lymphoma. CDR1 and CDR2 from the germline V gene are SGHTA and FQGNSA. The CDR3 is made up of 16 amino acids. Deletions cut 6 bases from V and 5 bases from J, with 19 bases between. TCRdb keeps only in-frame clones here, not all; method: immunoSEQ multiplex PCR. The repertoire holds about 32,000 clones, with around 85% as singletons. As to time point: cycle 4 day 1 (C4D1), after 6 weeks of nivolumab. Every single patient, without exception, relapsed after autologous stem cell transplantation, and brentuximab vedotin exposure varied.

The TCR sequence derives from a human donor with classical Hodgkin lymphoma. The sample consisted of peripheral blood mononuclear cells (PBMCs), taken before the fourth cycle of nivolumab. This chain uses TRBV7-2 with TRBJ2-2, with D possibly matching TRBD2 (6 bases). CDR3 coding DNA: TGTGCCAGCAGTAAAAGCGGGTCAACTCATACCGGGGAGCTGTTTTTT. Its protein product is CASSKSGSTHTGELFF. Full variable domain (remainder filled in from reference TRBV7-2 and TRBJ2-2): GAGVSQSPSNKVTEKGKDVELRCDPISGHTALYWYRQSLGQGLEFLIYFQGNSAPDKSGLPSDRFSAERTGGSVSTLTIQRTQQEDSAVYLCASSKSGSTHTGELFFGEGSRLTVL.